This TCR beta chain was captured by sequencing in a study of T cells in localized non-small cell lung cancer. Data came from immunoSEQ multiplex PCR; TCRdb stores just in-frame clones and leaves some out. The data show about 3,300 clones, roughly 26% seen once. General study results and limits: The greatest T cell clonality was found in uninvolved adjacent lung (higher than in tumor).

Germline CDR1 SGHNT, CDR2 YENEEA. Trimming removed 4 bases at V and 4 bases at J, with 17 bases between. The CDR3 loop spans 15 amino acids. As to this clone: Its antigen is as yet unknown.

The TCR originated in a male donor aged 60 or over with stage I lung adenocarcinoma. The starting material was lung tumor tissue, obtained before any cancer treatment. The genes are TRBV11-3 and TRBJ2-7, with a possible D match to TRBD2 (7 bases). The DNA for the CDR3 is TGTGCCAGCAGCTCCCAGAACGGGGGGCCATACGAGCAGTACTTC. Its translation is CASSSQNGGPYEQYF.